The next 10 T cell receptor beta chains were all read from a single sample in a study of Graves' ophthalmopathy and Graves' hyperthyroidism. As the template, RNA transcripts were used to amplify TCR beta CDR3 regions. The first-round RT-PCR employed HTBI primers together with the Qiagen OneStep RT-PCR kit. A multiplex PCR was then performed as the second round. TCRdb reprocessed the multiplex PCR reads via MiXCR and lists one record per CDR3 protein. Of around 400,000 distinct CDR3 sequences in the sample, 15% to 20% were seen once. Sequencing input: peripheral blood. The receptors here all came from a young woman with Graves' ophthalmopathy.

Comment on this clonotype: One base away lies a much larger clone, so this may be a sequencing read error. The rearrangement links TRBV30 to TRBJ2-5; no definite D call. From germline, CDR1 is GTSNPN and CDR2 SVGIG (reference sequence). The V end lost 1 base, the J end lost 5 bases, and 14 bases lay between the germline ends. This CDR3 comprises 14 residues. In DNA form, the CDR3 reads TGTGCCTGGAGTGGGTTTTGGCATGGGGAGACCCAGTACTTC. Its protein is CAWSGFWHGETQYF.

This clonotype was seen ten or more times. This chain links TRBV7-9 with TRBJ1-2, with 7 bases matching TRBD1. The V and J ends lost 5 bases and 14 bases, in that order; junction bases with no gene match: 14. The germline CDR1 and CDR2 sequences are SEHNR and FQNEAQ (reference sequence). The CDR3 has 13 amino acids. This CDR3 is CASSLNPGTVSTF. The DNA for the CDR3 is TGTGCCAGCAGCCTAAACCCCGGGACAGTCAGTACCTTC.

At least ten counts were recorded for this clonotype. The CDR3 sequence: CSSDRVSHEQYF. Written as DNA, the CDR3 is TGCAGTTCAGACAGGGTTTCCCACGAGCAGTACTTC. The genes are TRBV20-1 and TRBJ2-7; TRBD1 matches 7 bases. CDR1 DFQATT and CDR2 SNEGSKA come from the germline V gene (reference sequence). The CDR3 runs to 12 residues. After removal of 8 bases from V and 5 bases from J, the junction contained 9 bases not matched to a gene.

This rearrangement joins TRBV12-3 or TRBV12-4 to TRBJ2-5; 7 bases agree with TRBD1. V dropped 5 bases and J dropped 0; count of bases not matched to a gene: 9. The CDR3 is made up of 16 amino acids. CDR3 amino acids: CASSAYRGSDQETQYF. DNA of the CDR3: TGTGCCAGCAGTGCCTACAGGGGAAGCGACCAAGAGACCCAGTACTTC.

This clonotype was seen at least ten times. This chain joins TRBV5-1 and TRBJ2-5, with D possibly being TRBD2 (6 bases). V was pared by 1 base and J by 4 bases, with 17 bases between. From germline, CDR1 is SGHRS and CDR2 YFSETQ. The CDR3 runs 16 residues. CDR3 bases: TGCGCCAGCAGCTTGCTTAGCGGCAAAAGGGGAGAGACCCAGTACTTC. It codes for CASSLLSGKRGETQYF.

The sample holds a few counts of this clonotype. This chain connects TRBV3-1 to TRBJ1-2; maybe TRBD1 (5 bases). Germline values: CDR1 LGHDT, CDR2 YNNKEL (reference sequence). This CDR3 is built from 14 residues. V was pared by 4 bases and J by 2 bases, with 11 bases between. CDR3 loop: CASSRRDLNYGYTF. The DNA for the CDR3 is TGTGCCAGCAGCCGCCGGGACCTGAACTATGGCTACACCTTC.

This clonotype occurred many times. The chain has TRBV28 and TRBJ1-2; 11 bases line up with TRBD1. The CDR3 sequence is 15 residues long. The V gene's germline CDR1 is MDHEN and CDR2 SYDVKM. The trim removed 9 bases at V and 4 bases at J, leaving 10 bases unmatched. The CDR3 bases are TGTGCCAGTGGGACAGGGGGTAGTAGTGGCTATGGCTACACCTTC. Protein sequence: CASGTGGSSGYGYTF.

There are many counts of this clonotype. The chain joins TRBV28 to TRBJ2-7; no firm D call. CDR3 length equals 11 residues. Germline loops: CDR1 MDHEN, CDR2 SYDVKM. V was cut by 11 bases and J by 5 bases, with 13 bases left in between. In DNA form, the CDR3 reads TGTGCCGTGGCTTCGAAACACGAGCAGTACTTC. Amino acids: CAVASKHEQYF. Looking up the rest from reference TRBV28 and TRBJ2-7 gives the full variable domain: DVKVTQSSRYLVKRTGEKVFLECVQDMDHENMFWYRQDPGLGLRLIYFSYDVKMKEKGDIPEGYSVSREKKERFSLILESASTNQTSMYLCAVASKHEQYFGPGTRLTVT.

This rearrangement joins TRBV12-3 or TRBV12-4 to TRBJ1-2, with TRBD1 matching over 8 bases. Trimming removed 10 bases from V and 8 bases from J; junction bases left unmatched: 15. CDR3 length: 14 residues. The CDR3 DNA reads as TGTGCCATTTCCGTAACAGGGGGGGATTCGGGCTACACCTTC. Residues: CAISVTGGDSGYTF.

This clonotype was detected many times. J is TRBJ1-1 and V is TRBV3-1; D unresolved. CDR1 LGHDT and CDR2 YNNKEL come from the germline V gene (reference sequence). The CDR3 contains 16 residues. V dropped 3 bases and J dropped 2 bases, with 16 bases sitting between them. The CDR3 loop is CASSHGVQAPNTEAFF. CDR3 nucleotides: TGTGCCAGCAGCCACGGGGTCCAAGCCCCAAACACTGAAGCTTTCTTT.